The entry that follows covers one TCR beta chain sequence. These data belong to a study of blood T cell repertoires in COVID-19. Study context: Acute and convalescent COVID-19 specimens originated in the United States, Italy and Spain.

Germline lookup yields CDR1 MNHEY and CDR2 SVGAGI. The CDR3 contains 13 residues. Trimming left V 4 bases short and J 8 bases short, with 14 bases between. The authors' processing: Estimates of nucleated cell counts were drawn from the amplification of reference gene primers. Data came from immunoSEQ multiplex PCR; TCRdb stores just in-frame clones and leaves some out. From that table come the V and J calls and clone size; the DNA was used to work out D and trimming. This table has approximately 150,000 clones, around 84% appearing once. This receptor was identified in a human donor in a cohort sampled during active COVID-19. The rearrangement uses TRBV6-5 and TRBJ1-2; D may be TRBD1 (5 bases). Specimen: peripheral blood. The CDR3 coding sequence is TGTGCCAGCAGTTCCCACCCGGGGGACGGCTACACCTTC. Protein sequence: CASSSHPGDGYTF.